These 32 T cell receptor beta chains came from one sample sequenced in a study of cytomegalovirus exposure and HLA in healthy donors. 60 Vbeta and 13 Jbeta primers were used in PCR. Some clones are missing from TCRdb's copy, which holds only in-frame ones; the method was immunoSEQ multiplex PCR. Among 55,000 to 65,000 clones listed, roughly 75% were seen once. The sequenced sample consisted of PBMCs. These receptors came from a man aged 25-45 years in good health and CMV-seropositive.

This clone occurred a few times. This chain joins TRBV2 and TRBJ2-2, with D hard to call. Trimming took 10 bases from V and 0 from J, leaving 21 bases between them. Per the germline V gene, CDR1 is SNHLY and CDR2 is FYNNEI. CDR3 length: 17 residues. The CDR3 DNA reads TGTGCCACCCCCCCCTACCCCGGTCGCGCGAACACCGGGGAGCTGTTTTTT. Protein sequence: CATPPYPGRANTGELFF.

Here the CDR3 reads CASSVNRGSGANVLTF. CDR3 DNA sequence: TGTGCCAGCAGTGTTAACAGGGGGTCTGGGGCCAACGTCCTGACTTTC. This chain links TRBV25-1 with TRBJ2-6, with 8 bases fitting TRBD1. CDR1 MGHDK and CDR2 SYGVNS come from the germline V gene. Trimming at V came to 4 bases and at J to 1 base, leaving 3 bases not matched to a gene. This CDR3 region has 16 residues.

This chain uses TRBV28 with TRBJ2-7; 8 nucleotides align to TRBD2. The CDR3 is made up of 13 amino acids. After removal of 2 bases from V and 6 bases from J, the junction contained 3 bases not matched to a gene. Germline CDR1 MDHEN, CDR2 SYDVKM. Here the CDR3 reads CASSLAGGGEQYF. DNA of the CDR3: TGTGCCAGCAGTTTAGCCGGGGGGGGCGAGCAGTACTTC.

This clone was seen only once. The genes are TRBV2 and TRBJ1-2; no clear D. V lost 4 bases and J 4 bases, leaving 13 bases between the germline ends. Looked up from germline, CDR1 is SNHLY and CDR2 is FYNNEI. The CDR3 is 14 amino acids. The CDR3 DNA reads TGTGCCAGCAGTGGAGACACAGTCGGCTATGGCTACACCTTC. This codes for CASSGDTVGYGYTF. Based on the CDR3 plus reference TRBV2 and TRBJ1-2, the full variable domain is EPEVTQTPSHQVTQMGQEVILRCVPISNHLYFYWYRQILGQKVEFLVSFYNNEISEKSEIFDDQFSVERPDGSNFTLKIRSTKLEDSAMYFCASSGDTVGYGYTFGSGTRLTVV.

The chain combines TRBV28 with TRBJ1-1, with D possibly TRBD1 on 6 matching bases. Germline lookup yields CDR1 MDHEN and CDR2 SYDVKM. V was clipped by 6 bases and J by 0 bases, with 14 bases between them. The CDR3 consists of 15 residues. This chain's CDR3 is CASRRLGQLNTEAFF. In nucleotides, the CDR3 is TGTGCCAGCAGGCGTCTAGGACAGTTGAACACTGAAGCTTTCTTT.

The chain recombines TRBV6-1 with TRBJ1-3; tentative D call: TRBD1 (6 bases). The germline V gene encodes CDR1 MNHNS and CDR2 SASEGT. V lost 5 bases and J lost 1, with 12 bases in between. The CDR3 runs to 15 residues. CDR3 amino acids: CASSTIGGSGNTIYF. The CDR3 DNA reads TGTGCCAGCAGTACGATAGGGGGATCTGGAAACACCATATATTTT.

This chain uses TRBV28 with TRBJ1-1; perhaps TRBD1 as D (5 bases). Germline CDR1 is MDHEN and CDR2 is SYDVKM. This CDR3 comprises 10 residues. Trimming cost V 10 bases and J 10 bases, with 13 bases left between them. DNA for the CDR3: TGTGCCACGACTCAGGGTTTAGCTTTCTTT. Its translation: CATTQGLAFF.

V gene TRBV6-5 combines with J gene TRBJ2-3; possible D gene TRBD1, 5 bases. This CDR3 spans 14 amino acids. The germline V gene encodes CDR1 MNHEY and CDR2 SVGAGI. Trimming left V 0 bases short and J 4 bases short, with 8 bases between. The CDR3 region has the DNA TGTGCCAGCAGTTACTCAGGGGCCGCAGATACGCAGTATTTT. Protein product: CASSYSGAADTQYF.

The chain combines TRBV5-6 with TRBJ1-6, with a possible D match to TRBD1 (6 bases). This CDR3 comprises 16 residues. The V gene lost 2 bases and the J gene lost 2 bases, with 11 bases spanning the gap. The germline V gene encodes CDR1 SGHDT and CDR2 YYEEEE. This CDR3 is CASSFRGGTYNSPLHF. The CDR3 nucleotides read TGTGCCAGCAGCTTTAGGGGGGGAACCTATAATTCACCCCTCCACTTT.

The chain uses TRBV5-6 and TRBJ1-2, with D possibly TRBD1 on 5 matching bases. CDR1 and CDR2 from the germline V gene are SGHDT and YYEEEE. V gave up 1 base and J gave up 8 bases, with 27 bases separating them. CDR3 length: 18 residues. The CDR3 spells CASSLPGGVPGLSYGYTF. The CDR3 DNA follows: TGTGCCAGCAGCTTGCCCGGGGGGGTCCCCGGTTTGTCCTACGGCTACACCTTC.

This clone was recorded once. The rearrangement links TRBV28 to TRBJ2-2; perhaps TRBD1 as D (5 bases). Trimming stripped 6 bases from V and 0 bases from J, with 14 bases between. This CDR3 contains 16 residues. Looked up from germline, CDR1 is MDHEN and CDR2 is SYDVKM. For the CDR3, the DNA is TGTGCCAGCAGCCTTCAGGGAATCGCGAACACCGGGGAGCTGTTTTTT. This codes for CASSLQGIANTGELFF.

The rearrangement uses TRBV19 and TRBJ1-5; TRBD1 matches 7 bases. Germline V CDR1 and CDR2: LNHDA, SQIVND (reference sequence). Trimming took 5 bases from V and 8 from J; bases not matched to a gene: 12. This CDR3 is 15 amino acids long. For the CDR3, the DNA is TGTGCCAGTAGTCCCGGCTCCGCAGGGGGGAAGCCCCAGCATTTT. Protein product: CASSPGSAGGKPQHF.

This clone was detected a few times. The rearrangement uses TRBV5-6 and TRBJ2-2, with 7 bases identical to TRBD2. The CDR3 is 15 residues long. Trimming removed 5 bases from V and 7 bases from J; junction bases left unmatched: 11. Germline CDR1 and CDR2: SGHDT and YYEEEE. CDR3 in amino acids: CASRSGAGPGGELFF. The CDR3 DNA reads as TGTGCCAGCAGATCCGGAGCGGGGCCAGGCGGGGAGCTGTTTTTT.

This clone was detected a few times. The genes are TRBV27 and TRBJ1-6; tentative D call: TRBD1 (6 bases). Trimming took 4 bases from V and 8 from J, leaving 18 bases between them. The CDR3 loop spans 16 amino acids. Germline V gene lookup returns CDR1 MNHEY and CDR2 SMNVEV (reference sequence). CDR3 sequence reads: CASSWAQGWSDSPLHF. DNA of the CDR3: TGTGCCAGCAGTTGGGCCCAGGGGTGGAGTGATTCACCCCTCCACTTT.

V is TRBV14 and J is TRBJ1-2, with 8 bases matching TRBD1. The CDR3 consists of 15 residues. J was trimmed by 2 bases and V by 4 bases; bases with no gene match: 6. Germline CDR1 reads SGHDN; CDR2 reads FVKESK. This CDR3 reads CASSPTGVLNYGYTF. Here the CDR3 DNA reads TGTGCCAGCAGCCCGACAGGGGTTCTCAACTATGGCTACACCTTC. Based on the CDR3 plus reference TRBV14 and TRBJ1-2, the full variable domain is EAGVTQFPSHSVIEKGQTVTLRCDPISGHDNLYWYRRVMGKEIKFLLHFVKESKQDESGMPNNRFLAERTGGTYSTLKVQPAELEDSGVYFCASSPTGVLNYGYTFGSGTRLTVV.

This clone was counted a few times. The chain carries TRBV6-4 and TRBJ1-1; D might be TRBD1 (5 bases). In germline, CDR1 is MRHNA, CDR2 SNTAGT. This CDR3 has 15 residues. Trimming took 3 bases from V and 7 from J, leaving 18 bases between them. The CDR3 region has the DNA TGTGCCAGCAGTGAGGAAACAGGCGGGGTCGGTGAAGCTTTCTTT. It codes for CASSEETGGVGEAFF.

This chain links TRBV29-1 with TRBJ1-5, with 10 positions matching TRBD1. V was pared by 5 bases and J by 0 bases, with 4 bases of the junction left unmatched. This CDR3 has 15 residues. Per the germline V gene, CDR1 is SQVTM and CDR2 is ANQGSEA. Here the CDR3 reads CSVLGQGDSNQPQHF. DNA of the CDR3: TGCAGCGTTCTTGGACAGGGGGATAGCAATCAGCCCCAGCATTTT. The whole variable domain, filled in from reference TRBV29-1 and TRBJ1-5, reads SAVISQKPSRDICQRGTSLTIQCQVDSQVTMMFWYRQQPGQSLTLIATANQGSEATYESGFVIDKFPISRPNLTFSTLTVSNMSPEDSSIYLCSVLGQGDSNQPQHFGDGTRLSIL.

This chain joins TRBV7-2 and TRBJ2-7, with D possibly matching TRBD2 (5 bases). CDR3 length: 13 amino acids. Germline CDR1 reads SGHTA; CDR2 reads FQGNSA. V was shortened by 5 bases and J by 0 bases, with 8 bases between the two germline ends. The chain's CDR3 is CASSIGSSYEQYF. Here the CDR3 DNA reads TGTGCCAGCAGCATAGGGAGCTCCTACGAGCAGTACTTC.

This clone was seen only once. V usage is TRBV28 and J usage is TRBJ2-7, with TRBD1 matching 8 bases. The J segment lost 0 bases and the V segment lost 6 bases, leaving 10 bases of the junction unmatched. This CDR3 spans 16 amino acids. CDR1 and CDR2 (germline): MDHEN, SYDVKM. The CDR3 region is CASSRPGQGASYEQYF. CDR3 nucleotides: TGTGCCAGCAGCCGGCCTGGACAGGGCGCCTCCTACGAGCAGTACTTC.

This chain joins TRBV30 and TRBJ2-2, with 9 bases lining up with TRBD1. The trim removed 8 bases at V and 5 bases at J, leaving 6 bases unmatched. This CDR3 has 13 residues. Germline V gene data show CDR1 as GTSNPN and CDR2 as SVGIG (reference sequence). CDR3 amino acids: CAHDRGGTGELFF. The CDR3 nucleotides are TGTGCCCATGACAGGGGGGGAACCGGGGAGCTGTTTTTT. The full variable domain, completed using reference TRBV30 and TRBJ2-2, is SQTIHQWPATLVQPVGSPLSLECTVEGTSNPNLYWYRQAAGRGLQLLFYSVGIGQISSEVPQNLSASRPQDRQFILSSKKLLLSDSGFYLCAHDRGGTGELFFGEGSRLTVL.

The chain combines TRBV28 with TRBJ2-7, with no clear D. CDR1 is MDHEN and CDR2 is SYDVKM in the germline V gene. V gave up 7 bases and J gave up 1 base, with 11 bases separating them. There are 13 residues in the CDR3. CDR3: CASNPAGSYEQYF. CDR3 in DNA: TGTGCCAGCAACCCGGCAGGATCCTACGAGCAGTACTTC.

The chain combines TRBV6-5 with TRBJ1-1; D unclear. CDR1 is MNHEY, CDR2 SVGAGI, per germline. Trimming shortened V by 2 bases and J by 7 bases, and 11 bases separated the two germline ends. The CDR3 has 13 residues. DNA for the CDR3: TGTGCCAGCAGTTACAAAATGGGGAGTGAAGCTTTCTTT. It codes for CASSYKMGSEAFF.

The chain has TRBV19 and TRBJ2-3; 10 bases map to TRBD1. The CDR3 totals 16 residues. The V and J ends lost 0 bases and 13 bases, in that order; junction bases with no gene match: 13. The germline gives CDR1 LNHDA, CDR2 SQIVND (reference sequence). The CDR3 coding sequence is TGTGCCAGTAGTATAGATCTGGGGACAGGGGCCTCCGGAAAGTATTTT. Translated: CASSIDLGTGASGKYF.

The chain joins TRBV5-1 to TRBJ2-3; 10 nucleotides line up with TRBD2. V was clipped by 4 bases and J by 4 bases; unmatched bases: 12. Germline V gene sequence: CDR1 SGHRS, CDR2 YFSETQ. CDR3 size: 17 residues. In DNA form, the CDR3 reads TGCGCCAGCAGCCCCCGGGAAGCGGGGGGGCGGGCAGATACGCAGTATTTT. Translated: CASSPREAGGRADTQYF.

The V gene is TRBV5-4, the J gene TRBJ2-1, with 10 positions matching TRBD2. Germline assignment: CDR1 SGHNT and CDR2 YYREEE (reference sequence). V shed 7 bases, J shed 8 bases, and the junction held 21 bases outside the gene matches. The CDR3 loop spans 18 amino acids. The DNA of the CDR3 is TGTGCCAGCGCCCCAGTTCGACCTCGAGCGGGGGGGCCATATGAGCAGTTCTTC. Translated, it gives CASAPVRPRAGGPYEQFF.

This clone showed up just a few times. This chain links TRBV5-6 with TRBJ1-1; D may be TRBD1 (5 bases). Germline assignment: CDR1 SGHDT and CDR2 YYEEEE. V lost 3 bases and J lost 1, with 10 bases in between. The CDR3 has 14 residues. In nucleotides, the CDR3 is TGTGCCAGCAGCTACCTGGGGCCGAACACTGAAGCTTTCTTT. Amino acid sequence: CASSYLGPNTEAFF. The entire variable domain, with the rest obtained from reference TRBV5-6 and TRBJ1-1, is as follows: DAGVTQSPTHLIKTRGQQVTLRCSPKSGHDTVSWYQQALGQGPQFIFQYYEEEERQRGNFPDRFSGHQFPNYSSELNVNALLLGDSALYLCASSYLGPNTEAFFGQGTRLTVV.

The CDR3 reads CASSKNSGADTQYF. The CDR3 DNA is TGTGCCAGCAGCAAAAATTCGGGGGCAGATACGCAGTATTTT. This chain links TRBV7-2 with TRBJ2-3; TRBD2 is a possible D gene (6 bases). Germline loops: CDR1 SGHTA, CDR2 FQGNSA. V shed 5 bases and J shed 4 bases, with 13 bases lying between them. The CDR3 covers 14 residues.

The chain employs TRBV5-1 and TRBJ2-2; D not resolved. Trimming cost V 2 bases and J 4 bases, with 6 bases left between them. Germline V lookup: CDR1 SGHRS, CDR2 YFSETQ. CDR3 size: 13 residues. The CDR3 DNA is TGCGCCAGCAGCTTTGTCGTCACCGGGGAGCTGTTTTTT. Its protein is CASSFVVTGELFF.

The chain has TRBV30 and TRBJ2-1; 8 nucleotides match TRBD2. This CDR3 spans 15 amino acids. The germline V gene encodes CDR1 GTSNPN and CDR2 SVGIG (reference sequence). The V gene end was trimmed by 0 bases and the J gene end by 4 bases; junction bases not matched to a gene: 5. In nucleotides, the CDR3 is TGTGCCTGGAGTGTCGGGGGGGGACCTTACAATGAGCAGTTCTTC. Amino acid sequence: CAWSVGGGPYNEQFF. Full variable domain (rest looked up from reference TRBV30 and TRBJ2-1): SQTIHQWPATLVQPVGSPLSLECTVEGTSNPNLYWYRQAAGRGLQLLFYSVGIGQISSEVPQNLSASRPQDRQFILSSKKLLLSDSGFYLCAWSVGGGPYNEQFFGPGTRLTVL.

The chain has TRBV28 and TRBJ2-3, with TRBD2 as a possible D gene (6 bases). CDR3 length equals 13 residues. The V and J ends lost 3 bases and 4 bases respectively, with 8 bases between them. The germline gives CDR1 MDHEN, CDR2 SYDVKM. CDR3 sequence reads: CASSFGGADTQYF. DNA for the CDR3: TGTGCCAGCAGTTTTGGAGGGGCAGATACGCAGTATTTT.

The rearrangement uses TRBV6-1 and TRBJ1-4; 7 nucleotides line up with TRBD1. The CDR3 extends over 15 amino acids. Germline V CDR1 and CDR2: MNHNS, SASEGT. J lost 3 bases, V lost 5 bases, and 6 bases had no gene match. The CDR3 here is CASSQDRASNEKLFF. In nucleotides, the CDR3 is TGTGCCAGCAGTCAAGACAGGGCCTCTAATGAAAAACTGTTTTTT.

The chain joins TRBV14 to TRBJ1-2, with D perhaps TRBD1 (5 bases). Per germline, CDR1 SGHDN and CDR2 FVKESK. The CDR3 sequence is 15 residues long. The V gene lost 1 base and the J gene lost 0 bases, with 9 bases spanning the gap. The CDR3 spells CASSQVTGANYGYTF. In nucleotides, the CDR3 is TGTGCCAGCAGCCAAGTTACAGGAGCTAACTATGGCTACACCTTC.